The 8 T cell receptor beta chains below were found in one sample sequenced in a study of blood T cell repertoires in COVID-19. Sequenced by immunoSEQ multiplex PCR; TCRdb stores in-frame clones only, minus some. The table records 200,000 to 250,000 clones, under 90% of them present only once. Material for sequencing was peripheral blood. All receptors derive from a woman older than 75 with COVID-19, enrolled during active disease.

This rearrangement joins TRBV9 to TRBJ2-1; maybe TRBD2 (6 bases). The CDR3 has 12 residues. Germline V lookup: CDR1 SGDLS, CDR2 YYNGEE. Trimming took off 4 bases at V and 9 bases at J, with 11 bases between the two ends. The CDR3 here is CASSPPEGEQFF. The CDR3 coding sequence is TGTGCCAGCAGCCCCCCGGAGGGTGAGCAGTTCTTC.

The CDR3 here is CASSKACGTGWSSPLHF. Here the CDR3 DNA reads TGTGCCAGCAGCAAAGCTTGCGGGACAGGGTGGAGTTCACCCCTCCACTTT. The chain couples TRBV21-1 to TRBJ1-6; the D call in the table, TRBD1, was not verified against the DNA. TRBV21-1 is a documented pseudogene. The CDR3 loop spans 17 amino acids.

This clone was counted only a few times. This chain joins TRBV11-2 and TRBJ2-2; 7 bases line up with TRBD1. This CDR3 has 15 residues. The junction had 3 bases not matched to a gene; V was cut back by 5 bases and J by 0 bases. CDR1 SGHAT and CDR2 FQNNGV come from the germline V gene. The CDR3 DNA reads TGTGCCAGCAGCGCCGGGACAGCGAACACCGGGGAGCTGTTTTTT. This encodes CASSAGTANTGELFF.

The chain has TRBV5-1 and TRBJ2-5; D might be TRBD2 (5 bases). Germline CDR1 reads SGHRS; CDR2 reads YFSETQ. V was shortened by 2 bases and J by 3 bases, with 20 bases between the two germline ends. This CDR3 is built from 17 residues. CDR3: CASSFGYPGNLKETQYF. CDR3 in DNA: TGCGCCAGCAGCTTTGGGTATCCGGGAAACCTAAAAGAGACCCAGTACTTC. The complete variable domain, with remaining parts taken from reference TRBV5-1 and TRBJ2-5, reads KAGVTQTPRYLIKTRGQQVTLSCSPISGHRSVSWYQQTPGQGLQFLFEYFSETQRNKGNFPGRFSGRQFSNSRSEMNVSTLELGDSALYLCASSFGYPGNLKETQYFGPGTRLLVL.

V is TRBV5-1 and J is TRBJ2-2; the match to TRBD2 covers 8 bases. V gave up 5 bases and J gave up 0 bases; unmatched junction bases: 9. The germline V gene encodes CDR1 SGHRS and CDR2 YFSETQ. The CDR3 runs 17 residues. The CDR3, as DNA: TGCGCCAGCAGATTTCCCCCGGGGGGGCCGAACACCGGGGAGCTGTTTTTT. It yields the protein CASRFPPGGPNTGELFF.

The rearrangement links TRBV2 to TRBJ1-1; D perhaps matches TRBD1 (6 bases). CDR1 is SNHLY, CDR2 FYNNEI, per germline. Deletions cut 7 bases from V and 4 bases from J, with 16 bases between. CDR3 length: 14 residues. The CDR3 sequence is CASKQGAGGTEAFF. The CDR3 bases are TGTGCCAGCAAACAGGGTGCTGGAGGCACTGAAGCTTTCTTT.

This chain joins TRBV29-1 and TRBJ1-5, with D possibly being TRBD1 (5 bases). The CDR3 spans 13 residues. V dropped 5 bases and J dropped 11 bases, with 19 bases sitting between them. Germline V gives CDR1 SQVTM, CDR2 ANQGSEA. The CDR3 region is CSVLSGTTGAQHF. As DNA, the CDR3 is TGCAGCGTTTTATCCGGGACGACGGGGGCCCAGCATTTT.

This clone has a handful of counts. The chain has TRBV28 and TRBJ1-1; D unresolved. CDR1 MDHEN and CDR2 SYDVKM come from the germline V gene. Trimming shortened V by 3 bases and J by 0 bases, and 11 bases separated the two germline ends. The CDR3 consists of 15 residues. CDR3 loop: CASSFLNYMNTEAFF. CDR3 coding DNA: TGTGCCAGCAGTTTTCTAAACTACATGAACACTGAAGCTTTCTTT.